The 22 T cell receptor beta chains reported below all come from one sample, sequenced in a study of Ad26.COV2.S vaccination and SARS-CoV-2 variants. Repertoires were generated with immunoSEQ multiplex PCR, while TCRdb's copy carries only in-frame clones and drops some. The sample carries roughly 390,000 clones, 70% to 90% recorded once. Sample treatment: 15 to 20 received Ad26.COV2.S at low or high dose, single or two shots; about 5 received placebo; per-sample allocation not given. Specimen acquisition occurred on day 63 following the initial vaccine or placebo injection. This specimen consisted of peripheral blood, obtained in a trial of Ad26.COV2.S vaccine versus placebo. These receptors originate from a person aged 18-65 years who received the Ad26.COV2.S COVID-19 vaccine or a placebo.

The CDR3 DNA reads TGTGCCAGCAGCCAAGATAGTCACGGGAACACTGAAGCTTTCTTT. Translated, it gives CASSQDSHGNTEAFF. This rearrangement joins TRBV3-1 (or the pseudogene TRBV3-2) to TRBJ1-1, with unresolved D. CDR3 length equals 15 residues. Germline lookup yields CDR1 LGHDT and CDR2 YNNKEL (reference sequence). V was shortened by 0 bases and J by 1 base, with 9 bases between the two germline ends.

V is TRBV18 and J is TRBJ2-2, with D perhaps being TRBD1 or TRBD2 (5 bases each). The length of the CDR3 is 15 residues. The germline V gene encodes CDR1 KGHSH and CDR2 LQKENI. Trimming pared 2 bases from V and 2 bases from J, leaving 9 bases between. The CDR3 coding sequence is TGTGCCAGCTCACCAACGGGGCCCAACACCGGGGAGCTGTTTTTT. Its protein product is CASSPTGPNTGELFF.

This chain joins TRBV18 and TRBJ2-2; D gene unclear. The germline V gene encodes CDR1 KGHSH and CDR2 LQKENI. This CDR3 has 11 residues. Trimming removed 2 bases from V and 8 bases from J, with 3 bases in between. The CDR3 sequence is CASSPSGELFF. The CDR3 bases are TGTGCCAGCTCACCATCTGGGGAGCTGTTTTTT.

The chain's CDR3 is CASSRAGTGTEKLFF. For the CDR3, the DNA is TGTGCCAGCAGCCGAGCAGGGACCGGCACTGAAAAACTGTTTTTT. The rearrangement uses TRBV7-8 and TRBJ1-4; weak D call: TRBD1 (5 bases). CDR1 is SGHVS, CDR2 FQNEAQ, per germline. The V end lost 5 bases, the J end lost 7 bases, and 17 bases lay between the germline ends. This CDR3 spans 15 amino acids.

The chain joins TRBV29-1 to TRBJ2-5; D gene uncertain. The germline V gene encodes CDR1 SQVTM and CDR2 ANQGSEA. Trimming removed 4 bases at V and 4 bases at J, with 4 bases between. The CDR3 has 10 amino acids. CDR3 nucleotides: TGCAGCGTTGTTGGAGAGACCCAGTACTTC. It yields the protein CSVVGETQYF.

This clone was detected once. The chain joins TRBV3-1 (or the pseudogene TRBV3-2) to TRBJ2-7; 11 positions match TRBD1. This CDR3 region has 16 residues. V was clipped by 4 bases and J by 6 bases; unmatched bases: 11. Germline V lookup: CDR1 LGHDT, CDR2 YNNKEL (reference sequence). For the CDR3, the DNA is TGTGCCAGCAGCCTAGGTTCCGGGACAGGGGGAAGCGAGCAGTACTTC. Amino acid sequence: CASSLGSGTGGSEQYF.

Here the CDR3 reads CASSDPGLNTDTQYF. As DNA, the CDR3 is TGTGCCAGTAGTGACCCAGGACTTAACACAGATACGCAGTATTTT. The chain joins TRBV19 to TRBJ2-3; perhaps TRBD2 as D (5 bases). Germline loops: CDR1 LNHDA, CDR2 SQIVND (reference sequence). The CDR3 extends over 15 amino acids. V dropped 5 bases and J dropped 2 bases, with 14 bases sitting between them. Full variable domain (missing parts from reference TRBV19 and TRBJ2-3): DGGITQSPKYLFRKEGQNVTLSCEQNLNHDAMYWYRQDPGQGLRLIYYSQIVNDFQKGDIAEGYSVSREKKESFPLTVTSAQKNPTAFYLCASSDPGLNTDTQYFGPGTRLTVL.

The CDR3, as DNA: TGTGCCAGCAGCAAGGGGACAGGGAGAGATACGCAGTATTTT. Translation: CASSKGTGRDTQYF. The rearrangement joins TRBV5-8 to TRBJ2-3, with 9 positions matching TRBD1. The CDR3 consists of 14 residues. The V gene end was trimmed by 4 bases and the J gene end by 5 bases; junction bases not matched to a gene: 5. Germline V gene data show CDR1 as SGHTS and CDR2 as YDEGEE.

The J gene is TRBJ2-3, the V gene TRBV4-1; D is perhaps TRBD1 or TRBD2 (6 bases each). Germline CDR1 reads MGHRA; CDR2 reads YSYEKL. CDR3 length equals 14 residues. Trimming took off 1 base at V and 8 bases at J, with 13 bases between the two ends. CDR3: CASSQVTGGGTQYF. For the CDR3, the DNA is TGCGCCAGCAGCCAAGTTACAGGAGGGGGTACGCAGTATTTT.

This chain joins TRBV7-2 and TRBJ1-6, with D possibly being TRBD1 (6 bases). This CDR3 spans 17 amino acids. The ends were cut back, 4 bases at V and 6 bases at J, with 19 bases in the middle. Germline V gene data show CDR1 as SGHTA and CDR2 as FQGNSA. CDR3 amino acids: CASSSLGGRGFNSPLHF. DNA of the CDR3: TGTGCCAGCAGCTCACTCGGGGGCAGGGGCTTTAATTCACCCCTCCACTTT.

V usage is TRBV6-5 and J usage is TRBJ1-5; 7 bases fit TRBD1. There are 15 residues in the CDR3. J lost 5 bases, V lost 4 bases, and 8 bases had no gene match. Germline V gene data show CDR1 as MNHEY and CDR2 as SVGAGI. The CDR3 region has the DNA TGTGCCAGCAGTTGGACAGGTCCCTCGGATCAGCCCCAGCATTTT. Its translation: CASSWTGPSDQPQHF.

The chain carries TRBV19 and TRBJ1-5; 8 nucleotides match TRBD1. Trimming took 6 bases from V and 3 from J; bases not matched to a gene: 10. The CDR3 is made up of 16 amino acids. Germline V gene sequence: CDR1 LNHDA, CDR2 SQIVND (reference sequence). CDR3 region: CASSPRDRGDNQPQHF. The CDR3 bases are TGTGCCAGTAGCCCGCGTGACAGGGGCGACAATCAGCCCCAGCATTTT. The whole variable domain, filled in from reference TRBV19 and TRBJ1-5, reads DGGITQSPKYLFRKEGQNVTLSCEQNLNHDAMYWYRQDPGQGLRLIYYSQIVNDFQKGDIAEGYSVSREKKESFPLTVTSAQKNPTAFYLCASSPRDRGDNQPQHFGDGTRLSIL.

In DNA form, the CDR3 reads TGTGCCAGCAGTAAGGGGGTCTACGAGCAGTACTTC. Translating gives CASSKGVYEQYF. V is TRBV6-5 and J is TRBJ2-7; D may be TRBD1 (6 bases). V was clipped by 5 bases and J by 3 bases, with 8 bases between them. CDR1 is MNHEY, CDR2 SVGAGI, per germline. The CDR3 spans 12 residues.

The chain has TRBV29-1 and TRBJ1-6; D unclear. The germline gives CDR1 SQVTM, CDR2 ANQGSEA. The CDR3 totals 13 residues. V was pared by 5 bases and J by 6 bases, with 11 bases between. The chain's CDR3 is CSVQADGNSPLHF. CDR3 bases: TGCAGCGTTCAAGCCGACGGTAATTCACCCCTCCACTTT. Filled out from reference TRBV29-1 and TRBJ1-6, the complete variable domain reads SAVISQKPSRDICQRGTSLTIQCQVDSQVTMMFWYRQQPGQSLTLIATANQGSEATYESGFVIDKFPISRPNLTFSTLTVSNMSPEDSSIYLCSVQADGNSPLHFGNGTRLTVT.

This clone was seen only a few times. V usage is TRBV4-1 and J usage is TRBJ2-2; D perhaps matches TRBD2 (6 bases). CDR1 MGHRA and CDR2 YSYEKL come from the germline V gene. This CDR3 has 17 residues. Deletions cut 1 base from V and 1 base from J, with 13 bases between. CDR3 DNA sequence: TGCGCCAGCAGCCAAGGCTTTCGGGGGAAGAACACCGGGGAGCTGTTTTTT. The encoded protein is CASSQGFRGKNTGELFF.

In nucleotides, the CDR3 is TGTGCCAGCAGTTCCCGGGGGTCTGGGGCCAACGTCCTGACTTTC. This translates into CASSSRGSGANVLTF. The chain uses TRBV6-6 and TRBJ2-6, with D perhaps matching TRBD2 (6 bases). This CDR3 has 15 amino acids. In germline, CDR1 is MNHNY, CDR2 SVGAGI (reference sequence). Trimming removed 4 bases from V and 1 base from J, with 8 bases in between.

Comment on this clone: It is unclear where the CDR3 begins or ends on the DNA, so no DNA is shown, and the CDR3 is as TCRdb lists it. V gene TRBV6-5 combines with J gene TRBJ1-2; the table's D call, TRBD1, was not checked against the DNA. Including both end residues, the CDR3 is 14 amino acids long. Germline V gives CDR1 MNHEY, CDR2 SVGAGI. CDR3 residues: CASSTSTGWGGYTF.

This chain uses TRBV19 with TRBJ2-2; D gene ambiguous. CDR3 size: 14 residues. Trimming left V 4 bases short and J 4 bases short, with 10 bases between. The germline V gene encodes CDR1 LNHDA and CDR2 SQIVND (reference sequence). The CDR3 DNA follows: TGTGCCAGTAGTAAGGCGGTTAGCACCGGGGAGCTGTTTTTT. Translated: CASSKAVSTGELFF.

This sequence joins TRBV19 and TRBJ2-2; D not resolved. This CDR3 spans 16 amino acids. V was cut by 4 bases and J by 6 bases, with 18 bases left in between. Germline loops: CDR1 LNHDA, CDR2 SQIVND (reference sequence). CDR3 nucleotide sequence: TGTGCCAGTAGTACCTCGTCAGGACCCCCACCCGGGGAGCTGTTTTTT. Translation gives CASSTSSGPPPGELFF.

This clone appeared once. The chain employs TRBV9 and TRBJ2-1, with 9 bases fitting TRBD2. Per the germline V gene, CDR1 is SGDLS and CDR2 is YYNGEE. This CDR3 contains 16 residues. Losses at the gene ends were 3 bases for V and 3 bases for J; bases not matched to a gene: 7. The CDR3 region has the DNA TGTGCCAGCAGCGCCCCGACGACTAGCGGCTACAATGAGCAGTTCTTC. Amino acid sequence: CASSAPTTSGYNEQFF.

The chain links TRBV24-1 to TRBJ2-3, with 9 positions matching TRBD2. The CDR3 spans 20 residues. V gave up 1 base and J gave up 3 bases; unmatched junction bases: 16. Germline V CDR1 and CDR2: KGHDR, SFDVKD. Here the CDR3 reads CATSDFRAGGHRVSTDTQYF. The CDR3 coding sequence is TGTGCCACCAGTGATTTTCGGGCGGGGGGGCACCGGGTCAGTACAGATACGCAGTATTTT.

This rearrangement joins TRBV9 to TRBJ2-6; D is unclear. V was cut by 2 bases and J by 2 bases, with 5 bases left in between. CDR1 is SGDLS and CDR2 is YYNGEE in the germline V gene. The CDR3 loop spans 14 amino acids. The CDR3 loop reads CASSVLPGANVLTF. For the CDR3, the DNA is TGTGCCAGCAGCGTTCTACCTGGGGCCAACGTCCTGACTTTC.